This note documents a single TCR beta chain sequence. Its antigen is not identified. This sample was taken from a study of cytomegalovirus exposure and HLA in healthy donors. V shed 3 bases and J shed 8 bases, with 10 bases lying between them. Germline CDR1 and CDR2: LNHDA and SQIVND (reference sequence). CDR3 length: 12 amino acids. The PCR ran on 60 Vbeta and 13 Jbeta primers. The table came from immunoSEQ multiplex PCR; TCRdb's copy has only in-frame clones and leaves some out. Among 160,000 or so clones, 79% were seen once, and the ten largest hold roughly 0.76%. Study findings and constraints: Prior analysis indicated that the majority of TCR beta V segments exhibited productivity approximately 87% or approximately 30% of the time.

This TCR was recovered from a woman aged 40 to 50 in good health and CMV-seronegative. The V gene is TRBV19, the J gene TRBJ1-2; D not resolved. The source material was PBMCs. The CDR3: CASSIPGGGYTF. CDR3 in DNA: TGTGCCAGTAGTATCCCTGGAGGGGGCTACACCTTC.